Presented here are 25 T cell receptor beta chains from one specimen sequenced in a study of shared clonotypes between healthy human individuals. TCRdb's table, derived via immunoSEQ multiplex PCR, lists solely in-frame clones and lacks some. The table has fewer than 600,000 clones, around 81% seen once. Sequencing was done on a sample of PBMCs. These receptors all come from a woman in her thirties or forties in good health. Some clones in this sample may be carry-over from other donors' samples.

The chain recombines TRBV19 with TRBJ2-6; D gene uncertain. Germline V gene sequence: CDR1 LNHDA, CDR2 SQIVND (reference sequence). The germline V and J ends were trimmed by 4 bases and 0 bases, with 10 bases remaining between them. This CDR3 is built from 16 residues. This CDR3 reads CASSTRLHSGANVLTF. The CDR3 DNA reads TGTGCCAGTAGTACAAGACTTCACTCTGGGGCCAACGTCCTGACTTTC.

This chain uses TRBV4-2 with TRBJ1-4; TRBD1 is a possible D gene (5 bases). The CDR3 has 17 amino acids. V lost 0 bases and J lost 7, with 18 bases in between. CDR1 is LGHNA and CDR2 is YNFKEQ in the germline V gene. CDR3 DNA: TGTGCCAGCAGCCAAGATGGGCGCGGAGGGGCGGGTGAAAAACTGTTTTTT. Its translation is CASSQDGRGGAGEKLFF.

The chain links TRBV30 to TRBJ2-7, with 9 bases lining up with TRBD1. The germline V gene has CDR1 GTSNPN and CDR2 SVGIG (reference sequence). The CDR3 runs to 15 residues. V lost 2 bases and J lost 9; bases outside the gene matches: 14. The CDR3 reads CAWSISPGQGTTQYF. The CDR3 coding sequence is TGTGCCTGGAGTATCTCTCCGGGACAGGGTACGACGCAGTACTTC.

DNA of the CDR3: TGTGCCAGCAGCTCAAACAGGGGTGGCGAGCAGTACTTC. Translation gives CASSSNRGGEQYF. The genes are TRBV7-2 and TRBJ2-7, with TRBD1 matching over 7 bases. The CDR3 sequence is 13 residues long. Germline loops: CDR1 SGHTA, CDR2 FQGNSA. Trimming removed 4 bases from V and 6 bases from J; junction bases left unmatched: 6. Looking up the rest from reference TRBV7-2 and TRBJ2-7 gives the full variable domain: GAGVSQSPSNKVTEKGKDVELRCDPISGHTALYWYRQSLGQGLEFLIYFQGNSAPDKSGLPSDRFSAERTGGSVSTLTIQRTQQEDSAVYLCASSSNRGGEQYFGPGTRLTVT.

This chain uses TRBV28 with TRBJ2-5, with D perhaps being TRBD1 or TRBD2 (6 bases each). Per the germline V gene, CDR1 is MDHEN and CDR2 is SYDVKM. The CDR3 runs 14 residues. V was trimmed by 2 bases and J by 4 bases, leaving 11 bases between them. The CDR3 region has the DNA TGTGCCAGCAGTTTAGGCGGAGGGGGAGAGACCCAGTACTTC. Amino acid sequence: CASSLGGGGETQYF. The variable domain in full, completed from reference TRBV28 and TRBJ2-5, reads DVKVTQSSRYLVKRTGEKVFLECVQDMDHENMFWYRQDPGLGLRLIYFSYDVKMKEKGDIPEGYSVSREKKERFSLILESASTNQTSMYLCASSLGGGGETQYFGPGTRLLVL.

Ten or more counts support this clone. The chain employs TRBV28 and TRBJ2-7, with 7 bases matching TRBD1. The CDR3 has 13 residues. CDR1 MDHEN and CDR2 SYDVKM come from the germline V gene. Unmatched junction bases numbered 5, after V lost 9 bases and J lost 0 bases. CDR3 in DNA: TGTGCCAGTCGGGGACAGTCCTCCTACGAGCAGTACTTC. Translating gives CASRGQSSYEQYF. The whole variable domain, filled in from reference TRBV28 and TRBJ2-7, reads DVKVTQSSRYLVKRTGEKVFLECVQDMDHENMFWYRQDPGLGLRLIYFSYDVKMKEKGDIPEGYSVSREKKERFSLILESASTNQTSMYLCASRGQSSYEQYFGPGTRLTVT.

The V and J genes are TRBV2 and TRBJ2-3; D tentatively fits TRBD1 or TRBD2 (5 bases each). The CDR3 spans 13 residues. Trimming shortened V by 5 bases and J by 6 bases, and 12 bases separated the two germline ends. Germline V gives CDR1 SNHLY, CDR2 FYNNEI. The CDR3: CASSQQGVDTQYF. The CDR3 DNA reads TGTGCCAGCAGTCAGCAGGGAGTGGATACGCAGTATTTT. The variable domain in full, with the rest retrieved from reference TRBV2 and TRBJ2-3, is EPEVTQTPSHQVTQMGQEVILRCVPISNHLYFYWYRQILGQKVEFLVSFYNNEISEKSEIFDDQFSVERPDGSNFTLKIRSTKLEDSAMYFCASSQQGVDTQYFGPGTRLTVL.

This clone has more than one count but fewer than ten. The chain couples TRBV27 to TRBJ2-7, with 7 bases lining up with TRBD1. CDR1 and CDR2 from the germline V gene are MNHEY and SMNVEV (reference sequence). The CDR3 is 13 residues long. The ends lost 6 bases at V and 3 bases at J; junction bases unmatched: 5. CDR3 residues: CASRDSGGYEQYF. CDR3 DNA sequence: TGTGCCAGCAGGGACTCAGGGGGCTACGAGCAGTACTTC.

The chain links TRBV18 to TRBJ2-5; 9 nucleotides line up with TRBD2. Germline V gives CDR1 KGHSH, CDR2 LQKENI. The CDR3 totals 14 residues. V was pared by 3 bases and J by 4 bases, with 3 bases of the junction left unmatched. The CDR3 sequence: CASSPAGGSETQYF. CDR3 DNA sequence: TGTGCCAGCTCACCCGCGGGAGGGTCAGAGACCCAGTACTTC.

A remark on this clone: The sample contains more than one DNA sequence encoding this CDR3. The chain uses TRBV5-1 and TRBJ2-3; D is undetermined. The germline gives CDR1 SGHRS, CDR2 YFSETQ. V shed 0 bases and J shed 4 bases, with 6 bases lying between them. CDR3 length: 13 amino acids. CDR3 nucleotide sequence: TGCGCCAGCAGCTTGGGAAGCCCAGATACGCAGTATTTT. Protein product: CASSLGSPDTQYF.

The chain joins TRBV6-4 to TRBJ2-1; TRBD2 agrees at 14 bases. Germline V gives CDR1 MRHNA, CDR2 SNTAGT. The CDR3 consists of 14 residues. V gave up 2 bases and J gave up 9 bases; unmatched junction bases: 0. The CDR3 sequence is CASSDGLAGGEQFF. The CDR3 nucleotides are TGTGCCAGCAGTGACGGACTAGCGGGAGGTGAGCAGTTCTTC.

The chain uses TRBV19 and TRBJ1-1; possibly TRBD1 for D (5 bases). The V end lost 1 base, the J end lost 6 bases, and 18 bases lay between the germline ends. The CDR3 runs to 16 residues. CDR1 and CDR2 from the germline V gene are LNHDA and SQIVND (reference sequence). The chain's CDR3 is CASSIVGASGRAEAFF. In DNA, the CDR3 is TGTGCCAGTAGTATAGTCGGGGCTTCGGGGCGGGCTGAAGCTTTCTTT.

The chain combines TRBV29-1 with TRBJ1-1; 8 positions match TRBD1. In germline, CDR1 is SQVTM, CDR2 ANQGSEA. This CDR3 is 14 amino acids long. Trimming took 0 bases from V and 7 from J; bases not matched to a gene: 7. The CDR3: CSVEEGTGSLEAFF. The CDR3, as DNA: TGCAGCGTTGAAGAGGGGACAGGTTCCCTTGAAGCTTTCTTT.

The chain links TRBV10-2 to TRBJ2-4, with D perhaps matching TRBD2 (6 bases). This CDR3 contains 14 residues. V lost 6 bases and J 8 bases, leaving 17 bases between the germline ends. Per germline, CDR1 WSHSY and CDR2 SAAADI. CDR3 sequence: CASRGTPGRDIQYF. In nucleotides, the CDR3 is TGCGCCAGCAGGGGGACTCCGGGAAGGGACATTCAGTACTTC.

The CDR3 spells CASSLGGGGKVDGYTF. The DNA of the CDR3 is TGTGCCAGCAGCTTAGGAGGGGGCGGGAAAGTCGATGGCTACACCTTC. The V call is TRBV7-8, the J call TRBJ1-2; TRBD1 matches at 7 bases. This CDR3 has 16 residues. With 1 base clipped from V and 6 bases from J, the junction kept 11 bases outside the gene matches. Germline values: CDR1 SGHVS, CDR2 FQNEAQ. Drawing the rest from reference TRBV7-8 and TRBJ1-2, the complete variable domain is GAGVSQSPRYKVAKRGQDVALRCDPISGHVSLFWYQQALGQGPEFLTYFQNEAQLDKSGLPSDRFFAERPEGSVSTLKIQRTQQEDSAVYLCASSLGGGGKVDGYTFGSGTRLTVV.

Notes on this clone: Other DNA sequences in the same sample also yield this CDR3. The rearrangement uses TRBV5-1 and TRBJ1-4; D remains unclear. Germline assignment: CDR1 SGHRS and CDR2 YFSETQ. This CDR3 is 14 amino acids long. Deletions cut 0 bases from V and 0 bases from J, with 3 bases between. CDR3 nucleotide sequence: TGCGCCAGCAGCTTGGGGTCAACTAATGAAAAACTGTTTTTT. It is translated as CASSLGSTNEKLFF.

J is TRBJ1-6 and V is TRBV28, with no clear D. The V gene's germline CDR1 is MDHEN and CDR2 SYDVKM. There are 14 residues in the CDR3. The V and J ends lost 8 bases and 7 bases respectively, with 15 bases between them. The CDR3 sequence is CASGGRAWNSPLHF. The DNA of the CDR3 is TGTGCCAGCGGAGGGCGGGCCTGGAATTCACCCCTCCACTTT.

This sequence joins TRBV28 and TRBJ2-3, with 8 bases identical to TRBD2. Unmatched junction bases numbered 5, after V lost 8 bases and J lost 1 base. CDR3 length equals 14 residues. In germline, CDR1 is MDHEN, CDR2 SYDVKM. CDR3 DNA sequence: TGTGCCAGCTTAAGCGGGAGCCGCACAGATACGCAGTATTTT. Its protein is CASLSGSRTDTQYF.

The CDR3 sequence: CASSYGGQGPTDTQYF. The CDR3 DNA sequence: TGTGCCAGCAGTTACGGGGGACAGGGACCCACAGATACGCAGTATTTT. This chain connects TRBV6-5 to TRBJ2-3; 9 nucleotides line up with TRBD1. The CDR3 contains 16 residues. Germline V lookup: CDR1 MNHEY, CDR2 SVGAGI. V was clipped by 2 bases and J by 2 bases; unmatched bases: 5.

The genes are TRBV15 and TRBJ1-4; no firm D call. Trimming removed 3 bases from V and 2 bases from J, with 10 bases in between. CDR1 LNHNV and CDR2 YYDKDF come from the germline V gene (reference sequence). The CDR3 length is 15 residues. The CDR3 is CATSRGTVTNEKLFF. The CDR3, as DNA: TGTGCCACCAGCAGGGGTACAGTGACTAATGAAAAACTGTTTTTT.

Points on this clone: This may arise from a read error, as a much more abundant clone is one base away. Other nucleotide sequences in the sample specify the same CDR3. This chain connects TRBV5-1 to TRBJ2-7, with 8 bases lining up with TRBD1. Germline V gene data show CDR1 as SGHRS and CDR2 as YFSETQ. The CDR3 sequence is 17 residues long. Here the CDR3 DNA reads TGCGCCAGCAGCTTGTGGGGCGGACAGGGTCTGGGGGAGGAGCAGTACTTT. Translated, it gives CASSLWGGQGLGEEQYF. The entire variable domain, with the rest obtained from reference TRBV5-1 and TRBJ2-7, is as follows: KAGVTQTPRYLIKTRGQQVTLSCSPISGHRSVSWYQQTPGQGLQFLFEYFSETQRNKGNFPGRFSGRQFSNSRSEMNVSTLELGDSALYLCASSLWGGQGLGEEQYFGPGTRLTVT.

The V call is TRBV7-8, the J call TRBJ2-7; 10 bases line up with TRBD2. This CDR3 has 15 residues. The germline gives CDR1 SGHVS, CDR2 FQNEAQ. V lost 5 bases, J lost 2 bases, and 6 bases stayed unmatched. The CDR3 sequence: CASSPGLALTYEQYF. The CDR3, as DNA: TGTGCCAGCAGCCCGGGACTAGCGCTTACCTACGAGCAGTACTTC. The entire variable domain, with the rest obtained from reference TRBV7-8 and TRBJ2-7, is as follows: GAGVSQSPRYKVAKRGQDVALRCDPISGHVSLFWYQQALGQGPEFLTYFQNEAQLDKSGLPSDRFFAERPEGSVSTLKIQRTQQEDSAVYLCASSPGLALTYEQYFGPGTRLTVT.

This clone has a count of ten or more. J is TRBJ2-1 and V is TRBV7-2, with 10 bases matching TRBD1. Germline V lookup: CDR1 SGHTA, CDR2 FQGNSA. Unmatched junction bases numbered 15, after V lost 5 bases and J lost 2 bases. This CDR3 has 19 amino acids. CDR3 protein: CASSHTGTGASGPYNEQFF. CDR3 DNA: TGTGCCAGCAGCCACACCGGGACAGGGGCTAGCGGGCCCTACAATGAGCAGTTCTTC.

The rearrangement links TRBV10-3 to TRBJ1-1; tentative D call: TRBD1 (5 bases). The CDR3 runs to 13 residues. V shed 4 bases and J shed 4 bases, with 10 bases lying between them. CDR1 is ENHRY, CDR2 SYGVKD, per germline. For the CDR3, the DNA is TGTGCCATCAGTGGACAGCCGGGCACTGAAGCTTTCTTT. Translating gives CAISGQPGTEAFF.

Here the CDR3 reads CASSSISRTGNIQYF. In DNA form, the CDR3 reads TGTGCCAGCAGTTCCATCTCCCGGACCGGGAACATTCAGTACTTC. V and J are TRBV6-5 and TRBJ2-4, with no clear D. Looked up from germline, CDR1 is MNHEY and CDR2 is SVGAGI. The CDR3 runs to 15 residues. Trimming removed 4 bases from V and 7 bases from J, with 17 bases in between.